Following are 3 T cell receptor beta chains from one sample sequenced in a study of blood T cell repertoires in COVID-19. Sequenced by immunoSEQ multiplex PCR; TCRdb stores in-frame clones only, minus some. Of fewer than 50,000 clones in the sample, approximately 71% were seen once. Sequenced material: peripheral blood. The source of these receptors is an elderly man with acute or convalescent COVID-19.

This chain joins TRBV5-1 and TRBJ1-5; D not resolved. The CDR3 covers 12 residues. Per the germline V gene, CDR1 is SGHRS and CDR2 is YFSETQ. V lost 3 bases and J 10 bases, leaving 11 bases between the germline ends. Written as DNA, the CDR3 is TGCGCCAGCAGCTCCCCGGGAGGACCCCAGCATTTT. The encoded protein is CASSSPGGPQHF.

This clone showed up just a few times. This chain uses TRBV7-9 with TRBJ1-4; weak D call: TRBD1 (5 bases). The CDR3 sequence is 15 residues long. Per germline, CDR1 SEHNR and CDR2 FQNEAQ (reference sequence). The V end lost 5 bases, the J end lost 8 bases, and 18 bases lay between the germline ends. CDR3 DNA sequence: TGTGCCAGCAGCCCCCGCGGCAGGGTAGACGAAAAACTGTTTTTT. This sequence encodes CASSPRGRVDEKLFF.

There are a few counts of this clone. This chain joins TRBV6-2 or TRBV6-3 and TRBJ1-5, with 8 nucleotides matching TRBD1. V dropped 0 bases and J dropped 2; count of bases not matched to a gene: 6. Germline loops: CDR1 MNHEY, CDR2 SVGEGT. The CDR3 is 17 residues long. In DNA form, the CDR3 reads TGTGCCAGCAGTTACTCGTACTCGGGACAGGGCAATCAGCCCCAGCATTTT. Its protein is CASSYSYSGQGNQPQHF.